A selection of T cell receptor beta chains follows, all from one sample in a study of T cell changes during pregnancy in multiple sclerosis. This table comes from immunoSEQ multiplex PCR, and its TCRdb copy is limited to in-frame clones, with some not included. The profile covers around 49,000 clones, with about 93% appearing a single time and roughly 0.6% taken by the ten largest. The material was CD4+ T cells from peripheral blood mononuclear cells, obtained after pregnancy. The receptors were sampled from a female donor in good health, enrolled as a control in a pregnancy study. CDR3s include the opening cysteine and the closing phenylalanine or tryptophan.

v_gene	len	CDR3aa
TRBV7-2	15	CASSPDSSSGNTIYF
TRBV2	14	CASSAETGNSPLHF
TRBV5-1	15	CASSLSGGRYNEQFF
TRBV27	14	CASSSPGPGGAYTF
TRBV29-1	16	CSVPRRLGSAGDTQYF
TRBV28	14	CASSSSGRHNEQFF
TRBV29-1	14	CSVPRRDYEDTQYF
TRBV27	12	CASSFEGQKAFF
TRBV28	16	CASSWTGGKTTDTQYF
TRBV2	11	CASRGPVTQYF
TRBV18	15	CASSPQGSGTIEQFF
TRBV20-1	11	CSARANTEAFF
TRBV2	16	CASSPGTSGAQETQYF
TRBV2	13	CASSTDRGATAFF
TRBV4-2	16	CASSQEVAGDTYEQYF
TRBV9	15	CASSVASDSQETQYF
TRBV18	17	CASSTNSQGQSNQPQHF
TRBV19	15	CASRSLGTPQETQYF
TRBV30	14	CAWSVQGLNTEAFF
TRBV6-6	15	CASSRTGAGANVLTF
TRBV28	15	CASRIGTVSGNTIYF
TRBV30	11	CAWSISETQYF
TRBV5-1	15	CASSLAGIRSDTQYF
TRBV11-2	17	CASSSTSWDSNTGELFF
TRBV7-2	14	CASSPPIPSIGYTF
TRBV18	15	CASSPATGGTGELFF
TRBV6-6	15	CASNWAGGPSYEQYF
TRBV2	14	CASSVAGRGNTIYF
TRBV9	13	CASSVVNRERQYF
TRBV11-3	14	CASSPGQGVGELFF
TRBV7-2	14	CASSPETSTDTQYF
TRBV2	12	CASSVLAQPQHF
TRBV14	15	CASSQEPGANEKLFF
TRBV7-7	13	CASSLDREEGYTF
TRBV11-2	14	CASKRDLAGQHQFF
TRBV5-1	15	CASSRPSAGDETQYF
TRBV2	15	CASKKEGQGGETQYF
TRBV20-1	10	CSASEGRTFF
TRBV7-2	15	CASSLSGAVEETQYF
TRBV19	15	CASSIAQGANYGYTF
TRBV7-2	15	CASSSDGTTGNEQFF